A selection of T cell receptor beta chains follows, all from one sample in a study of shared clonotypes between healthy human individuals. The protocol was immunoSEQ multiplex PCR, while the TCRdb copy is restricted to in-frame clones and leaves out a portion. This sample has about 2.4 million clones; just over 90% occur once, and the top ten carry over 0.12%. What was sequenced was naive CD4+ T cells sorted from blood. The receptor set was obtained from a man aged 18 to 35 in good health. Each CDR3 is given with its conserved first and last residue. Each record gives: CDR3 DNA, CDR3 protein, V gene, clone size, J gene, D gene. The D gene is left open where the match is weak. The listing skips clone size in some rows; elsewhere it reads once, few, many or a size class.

CDR3 DNA: TGTGCCAGCAGCCCCGACGGGGGGCACACTGAAGCTTTCTTT
CDR3 protein: CASSPDGGHTEAFF
V gene: TRBV5-4
clone size: .
J gene: TRBJ1-1
D gene: .

CDR3 DNA: TGTGCCAGTGGACAGCAAGAGACCCAGTACTTC
CDR3 protein: CASGQQETQYF
V gene: TRBV2
clone size: .
J gene: TRBJ2-5
D gene: .

CDR3 DNA: TGTGCCAGTAGTATGATGGACAGGAGCTCCTACGAGCAGTACTTC
CDR3 protein: CASSMMDRSSYEQYF
V gene: TRBV19
clone size: .
J gene: TRBJ2-7
D gene: TRBD1

CDR3 DNA: TGTGCTAGCAGCTTTGCGGGGGGTTCATCCCAGTACTTC
CDR3 protein: CASSFAGGSSQYF
V gene: TRBV7-7
clone size: .
J gene: TRBJ2-5
D gene: TRBD2

CDR3 DNA: TGCGCCAGCAGATGGGTAGCGGGAATGTACAATGAGCAGTTCTTC
CDR3 protein: CASRWVAGMYNEQFF
V gene: TRBV5-1
clone size: .
J gene: TRBJ2-1
D gene: TRBD2

CDR3 DNA: TGTGCCAGCAGCTTAAGTCTTCGTCAGGGTGAGTTCTTC
CDR3 protein: CASSLSLRQGEFF
V gene: TRBV11-2
clone size: .
J gene: TRBJ2-1
D gene: .

CDR3 DNA: TGTGCCAGCAGCTTGGGGGACAGGGGGCGAGAAGAGACCCAGTACTTC
CDR3 protein: CASSLGDRGREETQYF
V gene: TRBV5-5
clone size: .
J gene: TRBJ2-5
D gene: TRBD1

CDR3 DNA: TGTGCCAGCAGCTTAGGACTAGCTACGGCCTACGAGCAGTACTTC
CDR3 protein: CASSLGLATAYEQYF
V gene: TRBV7-2
clone size: once
J gene: TRBJ2-7
D gene: TRBD2

CDR3 DNA: TGCGCCAGCAGCTTGGATGGCGCCGCCTCCTACGAGCAGTACTTC
CDR3 protein: CASSLDGAASYEQYF
V gene: TRBV5-1
clone size: .
J gene: TRBJ2-7
D gene: .

CDR3 DNA: TGTGCCAGCAGGGGACGTTTTCCCGTCGGGGAGCTGTTTTTT
CDR3 protein: CASRGRFPVGELFF
V gene: TRBV2
clone size: once
J gene: TRBJ2-2
D gene: .

CDR3 DNA: TGTGCCAGCCGAGGGGGTGCTGGAAACACCATATATTTT
CDR3 protein: CASRGGAGNTIYF
V gene: TRBV2
clone size: .
J gene: TRBJ1-3
D gene: .

CDR3 DNA: TGTGCCAGCAGTTTACAGGGGAGGAATCAGCCCCAGCATTTT
CDR3 protein: CASSLQGRNQPQHF
V gene: TRBV27
clone size: .
J gene: TRBJ1-5
D gene: .

CDR3 DNA: TGCGCCAGCAGCTCTCAGGGTCCCTCGGAGACCCAGTACTTC
CDR3 protein: CASSSQGPSETQYF
V gene: TRBV5-1
clone size: .
J gene: TRBJ2-5
D gene: .

CDR3 DNA: TGTGCCAGCAGCCCCCTCTGGGGGGGGTTGACGTACGAGCAGTACTTC
CDR3 protein: CASSPLWGGLTYEQYF
V gene: TRBV7-9
clone size: .
J gene: TRBJ2-7
D gene: TRBD2

CDR3 DNA: TGTGCCAGCGGAGGGACCCTCGGGAGCAATCAGCCCCAGCATTTT
CDR3 protein: CASGGTLGSNQPQHF
V gene: TRBV2
clone size: .
J gene: TRBJ1-5
D gene: .

CDR3 DNA: TGTGCCAGCAGGCGGACAGGGGCCTACAATGAGCAGTTCTTC
CDR3 protein: CASRRTGAYNEQFF
V gene: TRBV6-9
clone size: .
J gene: TRBJ2-1
D gene: TRBD1

CDR3 DNA: TGTGCCAGCAGCTTGTTAGCGGGGGGAAACACAGATACGCAGTATTTT
CDR3 protein: CASSLLAGGNTDTQYF
V gene: TRBV7-8
clone size: .
J gene: TRBJ2-3
D gene: TRBD2

CDR3 DNA: TGTGCCAGCAGTTACCCAGGACAACCTTTTGGAAACACCATATATTTT
CDR3 protein: CASSYPGQPFGNTIYF
V gene: TRBV6-6
clone size: .
J gene: TRBJ1-3
D gene: .

CDR3 DNA: TGTGCCAGCAGATTAAGCCTTGGAGAGCAGTACTTC
CDR3 protein: CASRLSLGEQYF
V gene: TRBV2
clone size: .
J gene: TRBJ2-7
D gene: .

CDR3 DNA: TGCGCCAGCAGCTTTGCTAGCGGGAACGCAGATACGCAGTATTTT
CDR3 protein: CASSFASGNADTQYF
V gene: TRBV5-1
clone size: once
J gene: TRBJ2-3
D gene: TRBD2

CDR3 DNA: TGTGCCAGCAGCCGACCGACACTTTACTCCTACGAGCAGTACTTC
CDR3 protein: CASSRPTLYSYEQYF
V gene: TRBV2
clone size: .
J gene: TRBJ2-7
D gene: .

CDR3 DNA: TGTGCCAGCAGCTTAAGGGGGGCTTCTGGTGGCTACACCTTC
CDR3 protein: CASSLRGASGGYTF
V gene: TRBV7-9
clone size: .
J gene: TRBJ1-2
D gene: .

CDR3 DNA: TGTGCCACCAGTGTACGGCTGTCCTACGAGCAGTACTTC
CDR3 protein: CATSVRLSYEQYF
V gene: TRBV15
clone size: few
J gene: TRBJ2-7
D gene: .

CDR3 DNA: TGTGCCAGCGGAGTCCTGGGGTCCAATAATTCACCCCTCCACTTT
CDR3 protein: CASGVLGSNNSPLHF
V gene: TRBV9
clone size: .
J gene: TRBJ1-6
D gene: .

CDR3 DNA: TGTGCCAGCAGTTACTCGCGCTGGAACACTGAAGCTTTCTTT
CDR3 protein: CASSYSRWNTEAFF
V gene: TRBV6-5
clone size: .
J gene: TRBJ1-1
D gene: .

CDR3 DNA: TGTGCCAGCACCCTGGACCGAGGGGGGTACGAGCAGTACTTC
CDR3 protein: CASTLDRGGYEQYF
V gene: TRBV6-5
clone size: .
J gene: TRBJ2-7
D gene: .

CDR3 DNA: TGCGCCAGCAGCGGCAGCTCTGGAAACACCATATATTTT
CDR3 protein: CASSGSSGNTIYF
V gene: TRBV5-1
clone size: .
J gene: TRBJ1-3
D gene: .

CDR3 DNA: TGTGCCAGCAGTTTGGGGACCGCTACAGTTCATCTATATGGCTACACCTTC
CDR3 protein: CASSLGTATVHLYGYTF
V gene: TRBV27
clone size: .
J gene: TRBJ1-2
D gene: .

CDR3 DNA: TGTGCCAGCAGTGAAGCGGAGGGGAGCTCCTACAATGAGCAGTTCTTC
CDR3 protein: CASSEAEGSSYNEQFF
V gene: TRBV6-1
clone size: .
J gene: TRBJ2-1
D gene: .

CDR3 DNA: TGTGCCAGCTCACCAAATGTGGTCACTGAAGCTTTCTTT
CDR3 protein: CASSPNVVTEAFF
V gene: TRBV18
clone size: .
J gene: TRBJ1-1
D gene: .

CDR3 DNA: TGTGCCAGCAGTCCTGACAGGGCGGCCTACGAGCAGTACTTC
CDR3 protein: CASSPDRAAYEQYF
V gene: TRBV5-4
clone size: once
J gene: TRBJ2-7
D gene: TRBD1

CDR3 DNA: TGTGCCAGCAGTTCGTCCAGCGGGACCTTTCAAGAGACCCAGTACTTC
CDR3 protein: CASSSSSGTFQETQYF
V gene: TRBV6-6
clone size: once
J gene: TRBJ2-5
D gene: TRBD2

CDR3 DNA: TGTGCCAGCAGTTACTCGCTCGGATCCTCCTACAATGAGCAGTTCTTC
CDR3 protein: CASSYSLGSSYNEQFF
V gene: TRBV6-6
clone size: .
J gene: TRBJ2-1
D gene: .